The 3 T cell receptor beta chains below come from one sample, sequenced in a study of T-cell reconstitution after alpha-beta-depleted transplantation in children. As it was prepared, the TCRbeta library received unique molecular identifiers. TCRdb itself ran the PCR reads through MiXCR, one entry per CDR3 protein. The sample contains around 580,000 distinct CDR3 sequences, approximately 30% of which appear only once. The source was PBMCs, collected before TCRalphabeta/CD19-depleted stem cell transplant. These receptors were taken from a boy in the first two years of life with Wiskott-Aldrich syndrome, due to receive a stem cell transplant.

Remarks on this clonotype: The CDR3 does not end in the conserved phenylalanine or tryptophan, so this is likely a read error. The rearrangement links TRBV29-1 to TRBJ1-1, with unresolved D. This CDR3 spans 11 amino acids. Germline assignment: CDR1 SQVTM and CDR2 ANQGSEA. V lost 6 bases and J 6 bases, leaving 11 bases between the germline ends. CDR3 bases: TGCAGCGTCTCGGGGTCAGCTGAAGCTTTCATT. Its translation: CSVSGSAEAFI.

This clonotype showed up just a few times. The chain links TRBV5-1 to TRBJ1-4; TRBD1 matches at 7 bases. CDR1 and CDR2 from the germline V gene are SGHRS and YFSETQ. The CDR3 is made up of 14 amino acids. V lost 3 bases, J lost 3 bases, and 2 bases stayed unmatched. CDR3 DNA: TGCGCCAGCAGCTCAGACAGGGCTAATGAAAAACTGTTTTTT. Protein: CASSSDRANEKLFF. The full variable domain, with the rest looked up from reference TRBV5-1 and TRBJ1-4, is KAGVTQTPRYLIKTRGQQVTLSCSPISGHRSVSWYQQTPGQGLQFLFEYFSETQRNKGNFPGRFSGRQFSNSRSEMNVSTLELGDSALYLCASSSDRANEKLFFGSGTQLSVL.

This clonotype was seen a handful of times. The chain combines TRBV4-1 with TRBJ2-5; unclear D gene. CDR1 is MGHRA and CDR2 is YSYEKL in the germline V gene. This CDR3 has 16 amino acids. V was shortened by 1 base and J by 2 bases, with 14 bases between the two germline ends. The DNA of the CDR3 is TGCGCCAGCAGCCAAGTACCATTAGGGTTGCAAGAGACCCAGTACTTC. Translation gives CASSQVPLGLQETQYF.